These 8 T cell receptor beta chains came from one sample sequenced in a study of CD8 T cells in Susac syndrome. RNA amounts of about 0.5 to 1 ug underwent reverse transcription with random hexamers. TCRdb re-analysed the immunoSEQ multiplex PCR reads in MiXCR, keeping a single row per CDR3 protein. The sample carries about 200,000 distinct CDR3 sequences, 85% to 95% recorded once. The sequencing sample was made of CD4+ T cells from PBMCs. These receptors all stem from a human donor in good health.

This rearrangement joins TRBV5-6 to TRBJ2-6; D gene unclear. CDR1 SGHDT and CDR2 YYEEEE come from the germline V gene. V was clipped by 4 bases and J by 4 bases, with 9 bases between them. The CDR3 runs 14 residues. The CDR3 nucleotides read TGTGCCAGCAGCCCGTGGTCCGGGGCCAACGTCCTGACTTTC. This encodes CASSPWSGANVLTF. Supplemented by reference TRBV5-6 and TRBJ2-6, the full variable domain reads DAGVTQSPTHLIKTRGQQVTLRCSPKSGHDTVSWYQQALGQGPQFIFQYYEEEERQRGNFPDRFSGHQFPNYSSELNVNALLLGDSALYLCASSPWSGANVLTFGAGSRLTVL.

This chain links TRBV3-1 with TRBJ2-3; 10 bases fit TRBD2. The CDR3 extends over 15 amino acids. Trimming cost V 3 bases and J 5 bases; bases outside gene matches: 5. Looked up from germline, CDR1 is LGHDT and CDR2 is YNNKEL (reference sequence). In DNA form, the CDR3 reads TGTGCCAGCAGCCATCTAGCGGGAGTCGGAGATACGCAGTATTTT. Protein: CASSHLAGVGDTQYF.

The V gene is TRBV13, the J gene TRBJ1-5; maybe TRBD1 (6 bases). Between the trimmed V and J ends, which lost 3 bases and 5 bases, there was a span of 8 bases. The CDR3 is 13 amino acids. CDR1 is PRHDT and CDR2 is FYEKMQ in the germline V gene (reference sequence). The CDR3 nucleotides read TGTGCCAGCAGCTTGAGGGGGTATCAGCCCCAGCATTTT. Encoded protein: CASSLRGYQPQHF. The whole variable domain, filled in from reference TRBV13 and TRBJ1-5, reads AAGVIQSPRHLIKEKRETATLKCYPIPRHDTVYWYQQGPGQDPQFLISFYEKMQSDKGSIPDRFSAQQFSDYHSELNMSSLELGDSALYFCASSLRGYQPQHFGDGTRLSIL.

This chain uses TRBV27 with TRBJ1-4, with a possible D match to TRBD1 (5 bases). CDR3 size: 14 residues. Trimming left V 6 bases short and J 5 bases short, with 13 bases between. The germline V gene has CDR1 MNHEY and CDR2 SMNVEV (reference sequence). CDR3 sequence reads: CASREDTVNEKLFF. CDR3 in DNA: TGTGCCAGCAGAGAGGACACGGTGAATGAAAAACTGTTTTTT.

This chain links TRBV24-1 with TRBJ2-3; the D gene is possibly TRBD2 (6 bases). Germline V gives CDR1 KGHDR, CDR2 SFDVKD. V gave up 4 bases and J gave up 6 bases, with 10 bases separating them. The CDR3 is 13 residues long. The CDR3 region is CATSDLAGDTQYF. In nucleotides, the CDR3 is TGTGCCACCAGTGACCTGGCGGGGGATACGCAGTATTTT.

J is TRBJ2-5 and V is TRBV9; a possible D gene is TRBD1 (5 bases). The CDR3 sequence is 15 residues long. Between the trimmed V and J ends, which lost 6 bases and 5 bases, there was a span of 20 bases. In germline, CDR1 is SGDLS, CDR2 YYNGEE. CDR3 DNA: TGTGCCAGCACTCCCTCGGGCAGGGCGACGGAGACCCAGTACTTC. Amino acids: CASTPSGRATETQYF.

CDR3 protein: CATSRVGGLEYIQYF. CDR3 sequence (DNA): TGTGCCACCAGCAGAGTTGGCGGTCTCGAGTACATTCAGTACTTC. The J gene is TRBJ2-4, the V gene TRBV15; D is uncertain. From germline, CDR1 is LNHNV and CDR2 YYDKDF (reference sequence). V was pared by 1 base and J by 8 bases, with 15 bases between. The CDR3 has 15 amino acids.

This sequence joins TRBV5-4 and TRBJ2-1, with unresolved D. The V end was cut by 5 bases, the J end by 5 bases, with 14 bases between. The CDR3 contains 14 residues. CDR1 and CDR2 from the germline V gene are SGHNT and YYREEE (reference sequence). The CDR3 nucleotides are TGTGCCAGCAGTGTTGTCCAGCGAGACAATGAGCAGTTCTTC. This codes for CASSVVQRDNEQFF.